Sequencing of this T cell receptor beta chain was carried out in a study of PD-1 blockade in classical Hodgkin lymphoma. Overall study context: Intravenous delivery of nivolumab at 3 mg/kg to patients occurred every 2 weeks. Study-level findings and limits: Before treatment, TCR diversity in newly diagnosed patients was reportedly lower than in healthy donors. While CD8+ TCR diversity did not rise significantly by C4D1, CD4+ TCR diversity did.

Brentuximab vedotin exposure varied, and every patient relapsed after autologous stem cell transplantation. Notes on this clone: Antigen unknown.

The assay was immunoSEQ multiplex PCR, and TCRdb's table has in-frame clones only and misses some. The profile shows tens of thousands of clones, roughly 70% of them singletons. CDR3 length: 15 amino acids. Germline V gene lookup returns CDR1 LGHNA and CDR2 YNFKEQ. Germline trimming cut 6 bases from V and 6 bases from J; bases unmatched to any gene: 10. The J gene is TRBJ2-4, the V gene TRBV4-2; 8 nucleotides line up with TRBD1. The receptor comes from a human donor with classical Hodgkin lymphoma. Specimen: peripheral blood mononuclear cells (PBMCs), collected before the second cycle of nivolumab. Written as DNA, the CDR3 is TGTGCCAGCAGGCGAGACAGGACAGGGCGAAACATTCAGTACTTC. It yields the protein CASRRDRTGRNIQYF.